The next 14 T cell receptor beta chains were all read from a single sample in a study of molecular identifiers for immune sequencing clone quantification. From the PCR reads, TCRdb called clonotypes with MiXCR, one entry per CDR3 protein. The table lists tens of thousands of distinct CDR3 sequences, approximately 24% of them singletons. Input material: naive CD8+ T cells from blood, with Jurkat cell RNA spiked in. Subset denoted: FACS-sorted CD8+CD4-CCR7+CD45RA+ naive T cells. Receptor source: a human donor in good health. Some libraries in this study had Jurkat cell RNA spiked in.

A note on this clonotype: A much larger clone is a single base away; this may be a read error. The chain links TRBV20-1 to TRBJ2-7; D gene unclear. Per germline, CDR1 DFQATT and CDR2 SNEGSKA (reference sequence). The CDR3 extends over 12 amino acids. DNA for the CDR3: TGCAGTGCTAGATTAAGTGGTTACGAGCGGTACTTC. Its protein is CSARLSGYERYF.

The V gene is TRBV3-1, the J gene TRBJ2-2; D gene unclear. V gave up 0 bases and J gave up 4 bases, with 12 bases separating them. The germline V gene encodes CDR1 LGHDT and CDR2 YNNKEL (reference sequence). CDR3 size: 16 residues. The CDR3 sequence is CASSQDSLASTGELFF. Written as DNA, the CDR3 is TGTGCCAGCAGCCAAGATAGCCTGGCCAGCACCGGGGAGCTGTTTTTT. Full variable domain (missing parts from reference TRBV3-1 and TRBJ2-2): DTAVSQTPKYLVTQMGNDKSIKCEQNLGHDTMYWYKQDSKKFLKIMFSYNNKELIINETVPNRFSPKSPDKAHLNLHINSLELGDSAVYFCASSQDSLASTGELFFGEGSRLTVL.

The V and J genes are TRBV14 and TRBJ1-2, with 7 bases that match TRBD1. Losses at the gene ends were 1 base for V and 2 bases for J; bases not matched to a gene: 4. This CDR3 has 15 amino acids. Germline assignment: CDR1 SGHDN and CDR2 FVKESK. The CDR3 nucleotides read TGTGCCAGCAGCCAAGCCCTGACAGGGAACTATGGCTACACCTTC. Translated, it gives CASSQALTGNYGYTF.

Note on this clonotype: This may arise from a read error, as a much more abundant clone is one base away. V gene TRBV5-1 combines with J gene TRBJ2-2; D could derive from TRBD1 or TRBD2 (6 bases each). This CDR3 region has 17 residues. Germline-derived CDR1 and CDR2 are SGHRS and YFSETQ. The CDR3 region has the DNA TGCGCCAGCAGCTTCGCCGAGACAGGCTGGGGGAACGGGGGGCTGTTTTTT. Amino acid sequence: CASSFAETGWGNGGLFF.

This clonotype was observed many times. V gene TRBV19 combines with J gene TRBJ2-3; 8 positions agree with TRBD2. The CDR3 loop spans 15 amino acids. Trimming took 3 bases from V and 6 from J; bases not matched to a gene: 8. Per the germline V gene, CDR1 is LNHDA and CDR2 is SQIVND (reference sequence). The CDR3 DNA sequence: TGTGCCAGTAGTATCGTTAGCGGGACCGCCGATACGCAGTATTTT. Its protein product is CASSIVSGTADTQYF.

This clonotype was picked up many times. The V call is TRBV12-3 or TRBV12-4, the J call TRBJ2-7; D call uncertain. The CDR3 is made up of 12 amino acids. Trimming took off 5 bases at V and 2 bases at J, with 7 bases between the two ends. CDR3 protein: CASSARPYEQYF. Here the CDR3 DNA reads TGTGCCAGCAGTGCTCGACCCTACGAGCAGTACTTC.

The table lists this clonotype with many counts. The chain employs TRBV7-9 and TRBJ1-4, with a tentative D call TRBD1 (6 bases). V shed 2 bases and J shed 3 bases, with 13 bases lying between them. The germline CDR1 and CDR2 sequences are SEHNR and FQNEAQ (reference sequence). The CDR3 contains 16 residues. The CDR3 protein is CASSLRTGKANEKLFF. CDR3 nucleotide sequence: TGTGCCAGCAGCTTACGAACAGGGAAGGCTAATGAAAAACTGTTTTTT.

In its sample, this clonotype was seen many times. CDR3 nucleotide sequence: TGTGCCTGGAGTGTACTCGGGATCGGTAGTCCCGGGGAGCTGTTTTTT. Amino acids: CAWSVLGIGSPGELFF. The rearrangement uses TRBV30 and TRBJ2-2; D possibly corresponds to TRBD2 (5 bases). CDR3 length: 16 residues. V was clipped by 0 bases and J by 6 bases, with 17 bases between them. Germline values: CDR1 GTSNPN, CDR2 SVGIG (reference sequence).

This clonotype was seen ten or more times. The chain links TRBV4-3 to TRBJ2-5, with 10 bases that match TRBD2. There are 15 residues in the CDR3. V shed 3 bases, J shed 2 bases, and the junction held 3 bases outside the gene matches. Per germline, CDR1 LGHNA and CDR2 YSLEER. The CDR3 protein is CASSHGSGGQETQYF. The CDR3 nucleotides read TGCGCCAGCAGCCATGGTAGCGGGGGGCAAGAGACCCAGTACTTC.

In this sample, this clonotype turned up many times. This sequence joins TRBV3-1 and TRBJ2-5; weak D call: TRBD1 (6 bases). This CDR3 comprises 14 residues. From germline, CDR1 is LGHDT and CDR2 YNNKEL (reference sequence). The V and J ends lost 1 base and 2 bases respectively, with 8 bases between them. The CDR3 protein is CASSQVTGQETQYF. DNA for the CDR3: TGTGCCAGCAGCCAAGTCACAGGGCAAGAGACCCAGTACTTC.

Worth noting for this clonotype: An end of the junction differs from the germline gene, which may be a read error. The chain uses TRBV5-1 and TRBJ2-1; TRBD2 matches 8 bases. CDR1 is SGHRS and CDR2 is YFSETQ in the germline V gene. The CDR3 extends over 14 amino acids. DNA of the CDR3: TGCGCCGGCAGGTGGCCCGGGGGGGGCGATGAGCAGTTCTTC. Amino acids: CAGRWPGGGDEQFF. Combining the CDR3 with reference TRBV5-1 and TRBJ2-1 gives the whole variable domain KAGVTQTPRYLIKTRGQQVTLSCSPISGHRSVSWYQQTPGQGLQFLFEYFSETQRNKGNFPGRFSGRQFSNSRSEMNVSTLELGDSALYLCAGRWPGGGDEQFFGPGTRLTVL.

Many counts were recorded for this clonotype. The chain recombines TRBV2 with TRBJ2-2; tentatively, D is TRBD1 or TRBD2 (5 bases each). Between the trimmed V and J ends, which lost 7 bases and 4 bases, there was a span of 13 bases. This CDR3 region has 14 residues. Germline V gene lookup returns CDR1 SNHLY and CDR2 FYNNEI. CDR3 in amino acids: CASILGGGTGELFF. CDR3 sequence (DNA): TGTGCCAGCATCTTGGGTGGGGGCACCGGGGAGCTGTTTTTT.

This chain links TRBV4-1 with TRBJ1-1; possible D gene TRBD1, 5 bases. In germline, CDR1 is MGHRA, CDR2 YSYEKL. V lost 0 bases and J lost 5, with 16 bases in between. The CDR3 is 16 amino acids. As DNA, the CDR3 is TGCGCCAGCAGCCAAGATCGGTCGGGGGGTCGAACTGAAGCTTTCTTT. Its translation: CASSQDRSGGRTEAFF.

This clonotype was picked up a small number of times. This chain's CDR3 is CASSRDRGPSNEKLFF. The CDR3 DNA follows: TGTGCCAGCAGTCGGGACAGGGGGCCGTCTAATGAAAAACTGTTTTTT. J is TRBJ1-4 and V is TRBV6-2 or TRBV6-3; 12 bases agree with TRBD1. The V segment lost 5 bases and the J segment 3 bases; nucleotides outside the gene matches: 4. CDR1 and CDR2 from the germline V gene are MNHEY and SVGEGT. CDR3 length: 16 residues.